This T cell receptor beta chain was retrieved from a study of T cells in women clearing cervical HPV infection. Comment on this clone: The read ends 3 residues early relative to the CDR3; the germline J gene fills the gap.

Repertoires were generated with immunoSEQ multiplex PCR, while TCRdb's copy carries only in-frame clones and drops some. Its table lists about 14,000 clones. Germline-derived CDR1 and CDR2 are MDHEN and SYDVKM. Trimming took off 1 base at V and 3 bases at J, with 10 bases between the two ends. The CDR3 length is 14 residues. The chain employs TRBV28 and TRBJ2-7; D remains ambiguous. This receptor was obtained from a woman between 18 and 69 years old with a cervical HPV16 infection that either progressed to CIN3+ or cleared (not recorded which). The sample taken for sequencing was blood buffy coat. Incomplete CDR3 DNA: TGTGCCAGCAGTTTATTGGGTGGGCTCTACGAG. Protein: CASSLLGGLYE. The entire CDR3 is CASSLLGGLYEQYF.